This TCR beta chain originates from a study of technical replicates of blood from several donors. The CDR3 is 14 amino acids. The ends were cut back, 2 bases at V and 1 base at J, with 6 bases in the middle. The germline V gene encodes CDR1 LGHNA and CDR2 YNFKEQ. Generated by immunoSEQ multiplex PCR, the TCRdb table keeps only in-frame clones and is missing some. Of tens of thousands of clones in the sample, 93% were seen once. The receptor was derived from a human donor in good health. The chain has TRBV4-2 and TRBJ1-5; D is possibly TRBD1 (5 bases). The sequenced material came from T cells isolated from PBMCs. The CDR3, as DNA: TGTGCCAGCAGCCAACAGGGAAGCAATCAGCCCCAGCATTTT. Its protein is CASSQQGSNQPQHF.